The T cell receptor (beta chain) described here comes from a study of blood T cells in healthy people across ages. Sample-barcoded 5' priming and a J-beta primer mix drove a second PCR of about 6 to 12 cycles. Every cDNA molecule carried a tag from a template-switch adaptor bearing 12 random nucleotides. Every sample produced at least 2.5 million CDR3-containing paired-end reads. Each CDR3 protein gets one entry after TCRdb re-called the 5' RACE reads with MiXCR. In the table there are 800,000 to 950,000 distinct CDR3 sequences, 25% to 35% of which are singletons. Trimming cost V 3 bases and J 1 base, with 6 bases left between them. The CDR3 is 13 residues long. Germline-derived CDR1 and CDR2 are KGHSH and LQKENI. Study-level results: Researchers report that TCR beta diversity correlated strongly with naive T cell percentage.

This clonotype was picked up many times. Its antigen is unknown. The same data also went into a second study, on T cells of mothers and their children. That work states: Every mother supplied over 9.5 million TCR beta CDR3 reads and every child a few million.

The receptor's source is a woman aged 40 to 50 in good health. The sequenced material came from blood. The chain couples TRBV18 to TRBJ2-5; D possibly uses TRBD1 or TRBD2 (5 bases each). CDR3 amino acids: CASSPGTQETQYF. The DNA for the CDR3 is TGTGCCAGCTCACCCGGGACCCAAGAGACCCAGTACTTC. Together with reference TRBV18 and TRBJ2-5, the CDR3 gives the full variable domain: NAGVMQNPRHLVRRRGQEARLRCSPMKGHSHVYWYRQLPEEGLKFMVYLQKENIIDESGMPKERFSAEFPKEGPSILRIQQVVRGDSAAYFCASSPGTQETQYFGPGTRLLVL.